This T cell receptor (beta chain) was profiled in a study of Ad26.COV2.S vaccination and SARS-CoV-2 variants (dated by TCRdb to the early 2020s). Background on the whole study: Vaccine-arm donors were drawn from COV1001, a multicentre, randomized, double-blind, placebo-controlled phase I-IIa trial of Ad26.COV2.S in healthy adults. Investigators did not know the trial group allocation while performing experiments and assessing outcomes. The TCR-sequenced set comprised approximately 32 samples: 19 Ad26.COV2.S vaccine recipients, 5 placebo recipients and 8 SARS-CoV-2 convalescent individuals. Sequencing of the TCRbeta repertoire served to evaluate the specificity and breadth of SARS-CoV-2-reactive T cell receptors following Ad26.COV2.S vaccination. Ad26.COV2.S was administered intramuscularly at a dose of 5x10^10 or 1x10^11 viral particles, either as one shot or as two shots given 56 days apart. Trial participants were randomized into five groups of five, in which low-dose or high-dose Ad26.COV2.S was given once or twice, or placebo was given on both occasions.

A note on this clone: Its binding antigen is unknown. Base qualities are not recorded, but no much larger clone differs from it by a single base.

The study at large found these results: The study was not powered to compare responses between vaccine doses or regimens. It was noted by the authors that total T cell responses may have been underestimated by the TCR breadth and depth analyses. Vaccine and placebo recipients had comparable non-spike TCR breadth, which fits with the vaccine containing only spike. After vaccination, substantial breadth of spike-specific CD8+ and CD4+ T cell responses was reported. Ad26.COV2.S recipients had higher spike-specific TCR breadth than placebo recipients (P = 0.0014).

The meaning of the sample's treatment or condition label: roughly 20 received Ad26.COV2.S at low or high dose, single or two shots; 5 received placebo; per-sample allocation not given. For vaccine and placebo recipients, the sequenced repertoires came from samples collected on day 63 after the first injection. Between 29 July and 7 August 2020, Cohort 1b enrolled around 24 adults aged 18-55 years at one site in Boston, USA. Ad26.COV2.S was a replication-incompetent adenovirus type 26 vector that expressed a prefusion-stabilized SARS-CoV-2 spike protein derived from the original Wuhan strain. The CDR3 runs 16 amino acids, cysteine and phenylalanine included. The kept DNA is CDR3 alone, 48 bases in frame from the first base. The germline V gene yields SGHRS for CDR1 and YFSETQ for CDR2. V loses 2 bases at its end and J loses 0 bases; junction bases beyond the gene matches: 8. The immunoSEQ Assay was used to sequence TCRbeta CDR3 regions. After extraction, genomic DNA underwent amplification by bias-controlled multiplex PCR, followed by high-throughput sequencing. Per the source publication's procedure: To quantify the absolute abundance of every unique TCRbeta CDR3 region, sequences were collapsed and filtered. T cell fraction was estimated by normalizing TCRbeta template counts to usable DNA, which was measured by amplifying reference genes present in all nucleated cells. Repertoire TCRs were annotated as SARS-CoV-2-specific by exact matching of V gene, CDR3 amino acid sequence and J gene to a known reactive TCR set. The reference SARS-CoV-2 TCR set came from MIRA and was filtered for enrichment in COVID-19-positive ImmuneCODE repertoires, removing public or cross-reactive TCRs. Based on the MIRA antigens, annotated TCRs were further analysed at the level of specific ORF or position within ORF. Depth was the summed frequency of annotated unique rearrangements, while breadth was defined as annotated unique rearrangements over total unique productive rearrangements. TCR breadth was compared between groups using two-sided Wilcoxon rank-sum tests. TCRdb took this table from immuneACCESS and kept in-frame rearrangements with V and J called. Such tables lack part of the clones; where checked against another copy, unresolved V genes explain under half of the gap, and the rest is unexplained. The DNA was the basis for D and trimming; V, J and clone size are from that table. The table for this sample lists about 350,000 clones; 70% to 90% of them were counted only once. The top ten clonotypes cover roughly 3.5% of the sample.

The V and J genes are TRBV5-1 and TRBJ2-7, with 7 bases in between that match TRBD1. The receptor was derived from a person between 18 and 65 years old who received the Ad26.COV2.S COVID-19 vaccine or a placebo. Sequences were derived from peripheral blood, sampled in a trial of Ad26.COV2.S vaccine versus placebo. CDR3 loop: CASSFLPGQSSYEQYF. In nucleotide form, the sequence is TGCGCCAGCAGCTTTTTACCGGGACAGAGCTCCTACGAGCAGTACTTC.